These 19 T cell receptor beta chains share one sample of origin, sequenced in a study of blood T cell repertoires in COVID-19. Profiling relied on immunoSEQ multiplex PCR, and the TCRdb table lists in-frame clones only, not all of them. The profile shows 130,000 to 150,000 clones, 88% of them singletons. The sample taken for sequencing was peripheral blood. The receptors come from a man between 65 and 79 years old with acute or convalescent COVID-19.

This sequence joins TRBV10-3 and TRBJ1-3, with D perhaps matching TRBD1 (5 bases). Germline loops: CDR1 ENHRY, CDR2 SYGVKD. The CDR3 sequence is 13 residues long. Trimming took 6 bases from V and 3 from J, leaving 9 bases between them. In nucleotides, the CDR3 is TGTGCCATCAGACAGGACCTTGGAAACACCATATATTTT. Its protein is CAIRQDLGNTIYF.

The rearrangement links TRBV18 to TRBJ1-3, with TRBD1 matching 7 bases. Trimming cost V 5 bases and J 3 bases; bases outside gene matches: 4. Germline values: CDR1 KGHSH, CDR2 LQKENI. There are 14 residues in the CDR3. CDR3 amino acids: CASSYPGGGNTIYF. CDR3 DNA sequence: TGTGCCAGCTCATATCCAGGGGGTGGAAACACCATATATTTT.

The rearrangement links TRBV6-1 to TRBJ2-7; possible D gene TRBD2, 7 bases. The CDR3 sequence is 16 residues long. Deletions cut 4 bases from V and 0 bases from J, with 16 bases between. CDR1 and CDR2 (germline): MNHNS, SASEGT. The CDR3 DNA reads TGTGCCAGCAGTGTACCGGAGGGGGGGACCTCCTACGAGCAGTACTTC. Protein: CASSVPEGGTSYEQYF.

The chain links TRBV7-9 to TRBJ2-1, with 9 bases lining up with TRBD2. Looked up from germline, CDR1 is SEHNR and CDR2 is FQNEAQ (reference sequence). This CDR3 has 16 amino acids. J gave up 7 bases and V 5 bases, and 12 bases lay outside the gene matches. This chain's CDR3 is CASSPRSGGSPNEQFF. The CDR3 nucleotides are TGTGCCAGCAGCCCTCGAAGCGGGGGGTCTCCAAATGAGCAGTTCTTC.

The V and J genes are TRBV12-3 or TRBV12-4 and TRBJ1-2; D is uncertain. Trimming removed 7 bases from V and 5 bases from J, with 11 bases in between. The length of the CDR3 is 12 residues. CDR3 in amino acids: CASTSAGYGYTF. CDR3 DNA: TGTGCCAGCACCTCTGCGGGGTATGGCTACACCTTC.

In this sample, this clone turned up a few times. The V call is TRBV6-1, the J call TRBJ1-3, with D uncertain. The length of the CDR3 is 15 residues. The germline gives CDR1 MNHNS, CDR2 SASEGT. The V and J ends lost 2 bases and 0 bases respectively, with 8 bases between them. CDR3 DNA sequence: TGTGCCAGCAGTGAACGCGTATTCTCTGGAAACACCATATATTTT. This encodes CASSERVFSGNTIYF.

Here the CDR3 DNA reads TGTGCCAGCAGCCAAACCCCAGACAGGGGGCGCGGTGGCTACACCTTC. Translation: CASSQTPDRGRGGYTF. The gene calls are TRBV3-1 (or the pseudogene TRBV3-2) and TRBJ1-2, with TRBD1 identical over 10 bases. CDR3 length: 16 amino acids. V gave up 2 bases and J gave up 7 bases; unmatched junction bases: 10. Germline V lookup: CDR1 LGHDT, CDR2 YNNKEL (reference sequence).

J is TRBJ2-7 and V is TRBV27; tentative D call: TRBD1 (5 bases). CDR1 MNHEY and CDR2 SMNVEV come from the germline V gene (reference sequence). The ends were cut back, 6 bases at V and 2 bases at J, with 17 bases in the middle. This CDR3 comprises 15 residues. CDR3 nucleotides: TGTGCCAGCAGAAAAGAAAACAGGCGTCCCTACGAGCAGTACTTC. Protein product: CASRKENRRPYEQYF.

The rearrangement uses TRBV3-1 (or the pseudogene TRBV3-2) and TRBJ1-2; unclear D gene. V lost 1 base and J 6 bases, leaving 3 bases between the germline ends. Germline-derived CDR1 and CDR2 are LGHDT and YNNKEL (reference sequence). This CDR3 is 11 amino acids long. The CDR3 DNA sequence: TGTGCCAGCAGCCAAGCAGATGGCTACACCTTC. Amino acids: CASSQADGYTF.

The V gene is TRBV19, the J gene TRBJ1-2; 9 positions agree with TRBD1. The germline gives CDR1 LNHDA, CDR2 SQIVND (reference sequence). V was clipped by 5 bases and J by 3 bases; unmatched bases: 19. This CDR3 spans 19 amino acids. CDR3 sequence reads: CASSGTAGTGQTRDYGYTF. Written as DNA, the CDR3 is TGTGCCAGTAGTGGAACCGCCGGGACAGGGCAGACACGGGACTATGGCTACACCTTC.

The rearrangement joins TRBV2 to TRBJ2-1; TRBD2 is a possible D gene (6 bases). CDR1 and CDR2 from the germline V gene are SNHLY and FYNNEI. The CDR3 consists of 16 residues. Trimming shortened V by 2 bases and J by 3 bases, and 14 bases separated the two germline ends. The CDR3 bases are TGTGCCAGCAGTGAATTGGCCGGGAGCGGCTACAATGAGCAGTTCTTC. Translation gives CASSELAGSGYNEQFF. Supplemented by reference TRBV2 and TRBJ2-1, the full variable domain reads EPEVTQTPSHQVTQMGQEVILRCVPISNHLYFYWYRQILGQKVEFLVSFYNNEISEKSEIFDDQFSVERPDGSNFTLKIRSTKLEDSAMYFCASSELAGSGYNEQFFGPGTRLTVL.

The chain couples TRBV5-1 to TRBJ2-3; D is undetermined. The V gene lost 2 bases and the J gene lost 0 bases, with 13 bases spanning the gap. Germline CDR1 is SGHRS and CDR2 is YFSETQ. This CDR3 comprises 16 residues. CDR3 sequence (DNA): TGCGCCAGCAGCTTTGGCAGGTCCTCTAGCACAGATACGCAGTATTTT. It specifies CASSFGRSSSTDTQYF. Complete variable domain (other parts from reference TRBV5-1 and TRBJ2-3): KAGVTQTPRYLIKTRGQQVTLSCSPISGHRSVSWYQQTPGQGLQFLFEYFSETQRNKGNFPGRFSGRQFSNSRSEMNVSTLELGDSALYLCASSFGRSSSTDTQYFGPGTRLTVL.

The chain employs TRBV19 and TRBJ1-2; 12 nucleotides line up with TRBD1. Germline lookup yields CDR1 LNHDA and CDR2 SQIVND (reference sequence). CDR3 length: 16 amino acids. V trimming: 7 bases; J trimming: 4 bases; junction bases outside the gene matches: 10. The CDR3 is CASTRPGDRGLYGYTF. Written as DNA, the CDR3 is TGTGCCAGTACCAGGCCCGGGGACAGGGGGCTCTATGGCTACACCTTC.

CDR3 in amino acids: CASRLAKRGGHGNEQFF. The CDR3 region has the DNA TGTGCAAGTCGCTTAGCAAAGCGGGGGGGCCATGGGAATGAGCAGTTCTTC. V gene TRBV12-2 combines with J gene TRBJ2-1; TRBD2 is the table's D call, not checked against the DNA. TRBV12-2 is a known pseudogene. There are 17 residues in the CDR3.

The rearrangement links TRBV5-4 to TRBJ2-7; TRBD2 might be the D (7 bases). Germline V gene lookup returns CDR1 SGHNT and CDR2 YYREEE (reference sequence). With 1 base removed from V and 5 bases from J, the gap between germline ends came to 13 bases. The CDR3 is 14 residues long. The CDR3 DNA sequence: TGTGCCAGCAGCTTGAGGGGGGGTGGCAACGAGCAGTACTTC. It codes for CASSLRGGGNEQYF.

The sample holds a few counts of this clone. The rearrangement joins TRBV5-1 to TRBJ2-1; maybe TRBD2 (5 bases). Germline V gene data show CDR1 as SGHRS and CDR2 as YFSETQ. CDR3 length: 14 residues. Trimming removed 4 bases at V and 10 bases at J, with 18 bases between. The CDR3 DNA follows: TGCGCCAGCAGCCTACCTTTCGGGGTTCAGGAGCAGTTCTTC. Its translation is CASSLPFGVQEQFF. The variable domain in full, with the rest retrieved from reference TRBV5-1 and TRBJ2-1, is KAGVTQTPRYLIKTRGQQVTLSCSPISGHRSVSWYQQTPGQGLQFLFEYFSETQRNKGNFPGRFSGRQFSNSRSEMNVSTLELGDSALYLCASSLPFGVQEQFFGPGTRLTVL.

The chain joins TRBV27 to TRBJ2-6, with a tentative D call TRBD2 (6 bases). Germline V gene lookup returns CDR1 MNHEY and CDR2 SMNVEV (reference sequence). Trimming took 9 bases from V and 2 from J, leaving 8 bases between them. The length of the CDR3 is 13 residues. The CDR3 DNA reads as TGTGCCAGTGGGGGGACTGGGGCCAACGTCCTGACTTTC. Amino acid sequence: CASGGTGANVLTF. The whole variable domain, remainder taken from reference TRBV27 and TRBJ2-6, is EAQVTQNPRYLITVTGKKLTVTCSQNMNHEYMSWYRQDPGLGLRQIYYSMNVEVTDKGDVPEGYKVSRKEKRNFPLILESPSPNQTSLYFCASGGTGANVLTFGAGSRLTVL.

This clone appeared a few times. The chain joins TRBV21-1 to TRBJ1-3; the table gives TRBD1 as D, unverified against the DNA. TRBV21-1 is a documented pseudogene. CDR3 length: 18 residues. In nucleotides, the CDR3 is TGTGCCAGCAGCCCCGAAATAAGGCAGGTCAAGCATGGAAACACCATATATTTT. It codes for CASSPEIRQVKHGNTIYF.

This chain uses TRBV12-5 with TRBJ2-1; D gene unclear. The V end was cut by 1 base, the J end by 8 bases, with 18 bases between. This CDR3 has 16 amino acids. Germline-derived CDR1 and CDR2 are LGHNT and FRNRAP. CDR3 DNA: TGTGCTAGTGGTTTGGAACCCCCATGGCCCCCCCATGAGCAGTTCTTC. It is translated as CASGLEPPWPPHEQFF.